Described below is a single TCR beta chain sequence and its context. Its antigen is currently unknown. The sample is drawn from a study of Ad26.COV2.S vaccination and SARS-CoV-2 variants. Study results and caveats: Higher spike-specific TCR breadth was found in vaccine recipients than in placebo recipients. Spike-specific CD8+ and CD4+ T cell responses reportedly showed substantial breadth after vaccination.

The trim removed 3 bases at V and 7 bases at J, leaving 14 bases unmatched. The CDR3 covers 16 residues. Germline V lookup: CDR1 MGHRA, CDR2 YSYEKL. The repertoire was sequenced with immunoSEQ multiplex PCR; TCRdb's copy has only in-frame clones and lacks some. The sample lists 43,000 or so clones, about 83% occurring once. The chain has TRBV4-1 and TRBJ1-2; 7 nucleotides agree with TRBD1. The TCR was taken from a human donor who had recovered from COVID-19. The input for sequencing was peripheral blood, taken after recovery from COVID-19. The CDR3 coding sequence is TGCGCCAGCAGCCAGATCCCTGGAGGGGGCGGGGTTGGCTACACCTTC. Translation: CASSQIPGGGGVGYTF.